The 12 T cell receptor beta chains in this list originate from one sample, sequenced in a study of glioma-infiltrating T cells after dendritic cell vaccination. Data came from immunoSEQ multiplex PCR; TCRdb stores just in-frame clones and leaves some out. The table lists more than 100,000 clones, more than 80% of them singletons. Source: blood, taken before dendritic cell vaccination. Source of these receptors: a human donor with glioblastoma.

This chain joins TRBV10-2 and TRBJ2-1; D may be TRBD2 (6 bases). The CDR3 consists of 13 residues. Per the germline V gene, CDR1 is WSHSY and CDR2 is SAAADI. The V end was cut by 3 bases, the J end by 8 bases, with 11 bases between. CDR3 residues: CASSDQGGDEQFF. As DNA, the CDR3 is TGCGCCAGCAGTGACCAGGGAGGCGATGAGCAGTTCTTC.

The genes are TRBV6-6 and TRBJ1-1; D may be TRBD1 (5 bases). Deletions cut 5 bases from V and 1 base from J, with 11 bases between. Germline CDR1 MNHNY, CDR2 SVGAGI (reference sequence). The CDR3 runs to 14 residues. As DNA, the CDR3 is TGTGCCAGCAGTACACCGGGGGGGAACACTGAAGCTTTCTTT. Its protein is CASSTPGGNTEAFF.

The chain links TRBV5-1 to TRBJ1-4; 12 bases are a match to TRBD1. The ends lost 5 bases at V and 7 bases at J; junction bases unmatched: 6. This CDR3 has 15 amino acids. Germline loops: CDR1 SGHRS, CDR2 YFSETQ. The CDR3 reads CASRRPGQGAEKLFF. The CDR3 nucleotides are TGCGCCAGCAGGCGTCCGGGACAGGGGGCTGAAAAACTGTTTTTT.

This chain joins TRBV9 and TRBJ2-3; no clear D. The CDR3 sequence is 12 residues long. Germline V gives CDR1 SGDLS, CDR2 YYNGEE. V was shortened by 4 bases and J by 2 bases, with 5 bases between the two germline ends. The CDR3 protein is CASSSYTDTQYF. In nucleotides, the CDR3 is TGTGCCAGCAGCTCTTACACAGATACGCAGTATTTT. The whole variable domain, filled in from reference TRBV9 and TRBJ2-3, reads DSGVTQTPKHLITATGQRVTLRCSPRSGDLSVYWYQQSLDQGLQFLIQYYNGEERAKGNILERFSAQQFPDLHSELNLSSLELGDSALYFCASSSYTDTQYFGPGTRLTVL.

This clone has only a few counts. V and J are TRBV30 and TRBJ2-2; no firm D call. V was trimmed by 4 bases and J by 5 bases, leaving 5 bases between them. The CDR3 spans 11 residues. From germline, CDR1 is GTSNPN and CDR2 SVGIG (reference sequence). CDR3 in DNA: TGTGCCTGGATGGAGACCGGGGAGCTGTTTTTT. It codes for CAWMETGELFF. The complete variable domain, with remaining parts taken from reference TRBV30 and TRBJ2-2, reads SQTIHQWPATLVQPVGSPLSLECTVEGTSNPNLYWYRQAAGRGLQLLFYSVGIGQISSEVPQNLSASRPQDRQFILSSKKLLLSDSGFYLCAWMETGELFFGEGSRLTVL.

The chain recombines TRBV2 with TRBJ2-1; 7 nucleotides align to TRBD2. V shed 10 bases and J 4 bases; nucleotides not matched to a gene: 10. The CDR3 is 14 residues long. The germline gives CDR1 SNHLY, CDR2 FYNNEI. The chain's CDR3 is CATPRASGYNEQFF. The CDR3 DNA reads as TGTGCCACCCCGAGGGCTAGCGGTTACAATGAGCAGTTCTTC.

CDR3 protein: CASSPDTYQGTGGWDIQYF. The CDR3 coding sequence is TGTGCCAGCTCACCAGACACTTACCAAGGGACAGGGGGTTGGGACATTCAGTACTTC. The chain recombines TRBV18 with TRBJ2-4; TRBD1 aligns across 11 bases. The CDR3 loop spans 19 amino acids. With V trimmed by 2 bases and J by 8 bases, 17 bases remained unmatched. CDR1 is KGHSH and CDR2 is LQKENI in the germline V gene. Full variable domain (outside the CDR3, taken from reference TRBV18 and TRBJ2-4): NAGVMQNPRHLVRRRGQEARLRCSPMKGHSHVYWYRQLPEEGLKFMVYLQKENIIDESGMPKERFSAEFPKEGPSILRIQQVVRGDSAAYFCASSPDTYQGTGGWDIQYFGAGTRLSVL.

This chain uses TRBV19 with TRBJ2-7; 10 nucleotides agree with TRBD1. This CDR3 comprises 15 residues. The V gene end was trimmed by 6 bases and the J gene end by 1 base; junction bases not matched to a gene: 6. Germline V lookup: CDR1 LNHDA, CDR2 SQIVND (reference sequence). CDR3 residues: CASRIRDRGSYEQYF. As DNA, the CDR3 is TGTGCCAGTAGGATCCGGGACAGGGGTTCCTACGAGCAGTACTTC.

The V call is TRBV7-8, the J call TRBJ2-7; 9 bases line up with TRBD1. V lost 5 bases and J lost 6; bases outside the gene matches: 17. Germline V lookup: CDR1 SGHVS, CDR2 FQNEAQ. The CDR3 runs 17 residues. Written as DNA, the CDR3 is TGTGCCAGCAGCGATCCCGGACCGGGACAGGGTGACTCCGAGCAGTACTTC. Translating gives CASSDPGPGQGDSEQYF.

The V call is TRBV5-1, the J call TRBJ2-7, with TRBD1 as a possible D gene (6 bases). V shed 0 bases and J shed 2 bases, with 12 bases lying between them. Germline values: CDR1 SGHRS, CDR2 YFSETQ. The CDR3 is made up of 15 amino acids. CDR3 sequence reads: CASSLAQGLTYEQYF. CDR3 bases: TGCGCCAGCAGCTTGGCACAGGGCCTTACCTACGAGCAGTACTTC. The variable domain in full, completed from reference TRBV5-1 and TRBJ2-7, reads KAGVTQTPRYLIKTRGQQVTLSCSPISGHRSVSWYQQTPGQGLQFLFEYFSETQRNKGNFPGRFSGRQFSNSRSEMNVSTLELGDSALYLCASSLAQGLTYEQYFGPGTRLTVT.

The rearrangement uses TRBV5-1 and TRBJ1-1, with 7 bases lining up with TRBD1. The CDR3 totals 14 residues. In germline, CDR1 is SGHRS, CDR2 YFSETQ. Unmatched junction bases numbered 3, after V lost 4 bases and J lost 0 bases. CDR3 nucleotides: TGCGCCAGCAGCGGGGGACAGTTGAACACTGAAGCTTTCTTT. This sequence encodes CASSGGQLNTEAFF.

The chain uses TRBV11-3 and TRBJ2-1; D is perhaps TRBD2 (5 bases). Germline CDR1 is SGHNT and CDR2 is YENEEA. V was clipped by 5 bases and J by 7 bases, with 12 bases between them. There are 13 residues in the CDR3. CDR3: CASSHTRRNEQFF. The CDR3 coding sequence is TGTGCCAGCAGCCACACTCGGAGGAATGAGCAGTTCTTC. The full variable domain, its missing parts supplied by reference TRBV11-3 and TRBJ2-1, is EAGVVQSPRYKIIEKKQPVAFWCNPISGHNTLYWYLQNLGQGPELLIRYENEEAVDDSQLPKDRFSAERLKGVDSTLKIQPAELGDSAVYLCASSHTRRNEQFFGPGTRLTVL.